The 20 T cell receptor beta chains reported below all come from one sample, sequenced in a study of CD8+ T cells in alopecia areata. Investigators isolated RNA and reverse transcribed it into cDNA to act as the sequencing template. This table comes from immunoSEQ multiplex PCR, and its TCRdb copy is limited to in-frame clones, with some not included. The sample holds about 130,000 clones; 49% are singletons and the top ten take roughly a sixth. The sequenced sample was CD8+ T cells sorted from blood, obtained at week 0. The receptors originated from a human donor with alopecia areata.

This sequence joins TRBV29-1 and TRBJ1-1; D remains ambiguous. Trimming stripped 6 bases from V and 1 base from J, with 9 bases between. CDR1 is SQVTM, CDR2 ANQGSEA, per germline. The CDR3 is made up of 12 amino acids. This CDR3 reads CSVEKGNTEAFF. CDR3 bases: TGCAGCGTCGAAAAGGGGAACACTGAAGCTTTCTTT.

This chain connects TRBV11-2 to TRBJ2-7; either TRBD1 or TRBD2 may supply D (5 bases each). The germline V and J ends were trimmed by 4 bases and 3 bases, with 7 bases remaining between them. CDR1 and CDR2 (germline): SGHAT, FQNNGV. This CDR3 is built from 12 residues. This chain's CDR3 is CASSYGGYEQYF. The CDR3 DNA sequence: TGTGCCAGCAGCTATGGGGGCTACGAGCAGTACTTC.

The chain uses TRBV7-3 and TRBJ2-1, with D perhaps TRBD2 (5 bases). There are 13 residues in the CDR3. V was shortened by 2 bases and J by 5 bases, with 7 bases between the two germline ends. Per germline, CDR1 SGHTA and CDR2 FQGTGA. The CDR3 nucleotides read TGTGCCAGCAGCTTACTAGCCAACAATGAGCAGTTCTTC. This translates into CASSLLANNEQFF.

The genes are TRBV5-1 and TRBJ1-1; 9 bases map to TRBD1. V shed 3 bases, J shed 1 base, and the junction held 1 base outside the gene matches. Germline V lookup: CDR1 SGHRS, CDR2 YFSETQ. The CDR3 has 14 amino acids. CDR3 bases: TGCGCCAGCAGCTGGGGACAGGGGAACACTGAAGCTTTCTTT. This sequence encodes CASSWGQGNTEAFF.

The V gene is TRBV6-5, the J gene TRBJ2-1, with 10 nucleotides matching TRBD2. CDR1 is MNHEY and CDR2 is SVGAGI in the germline V gene. The trim removed 4 bases at V and 4 bases at J, leaving 4 bases unmatched. The CDR3 spans 15 residues. DNA for the CDR3: TGTGCCAGCAGTTTGAGCGGGGGGGGATACAATGAGCAGTTCTTC. Residues: CASSLSGGGYNEQFF.

This chain connects TRBV11-2 to TRBJ1-2, with unresolved D. Germline CDR1 and CDR2: SGHAT and FQNNGV. This CDR3 has 14 amino acids. Trimming stripped 7 bases from V and 2 bases from J, with 14 bases between. The CDR3 region has the DNA TGTGCCAGCACCTCCGGGCCGATAAACTATGGCTACACCTTC. This sequence encodes CASTSGPINYGYTF.

This clone occurred a few times. This sequence joins TRBV5-1 and TRBJ2-5; D gene ambiguous. V was cut by 3 bases and J by 0 bases, with 6 bases left in between. Looked up from germline, CDR1 is SGHRS and CDR2 is YFSETQ. This CDR3 contains 13 residues. CDR3 loop: CASSSTYQETQYF. CDR3 DNA sequence: TGCGCCAGCAGCTCAACGTACCAAGAGACCCAGTACTTC.

This chain links TRBV4-1 with TRBJ1-4; no clear D. V was trimmed by 3 bases and J by 7 bases, leaving 6 bases between them. The CDR3 runs 12 residues. The germline V gene has CDR1 MGHRA and CDR2 YSYEKL. CDR3 in DNA: TGCGCCAGCAGCCATCTAGGTGAAAAACTGTTTTTT. Amino acid sequence: CASSHLGEKLFF.

This clone showed up just once. This specimen includes other DNA sequences encoding the same CDR3. This chain uses TRBV30 with TRBJ1-2, with 7 bases matching TRBD1. Germline-derived CDR1 and CDR2 are GTSNPN and SVGIG (reference sequence). V gave up 0 bases and J gave up 4 bases; unmatched junction bases: 2. There are 13 residues in the CDR3. CDR3 loop: CAWSVGDSYGYTF. Here the CDR3 DNA reads TGTGCCTGGAGTGTCGGGGACAGCTATGGCTACACCTTC.

The chain recombines TRBV4-1 with TRBJ1-5, with D perhaps TRBD1 (5 bases). The CDR3 contains 15 residues. Germline-derived CDR1 and CDR2 are MGHRA and YSYEKL. V shed 4 bases and J shed 6 bases, with 16 bases lying between them. DNA for the CDR3: TGCGCCAGCAGCCCTATCGGGGGGTTGGGTCAGCCCCAGCATTTT. Its translation: CASSPIGGLGQPQHF.

The sample holds a few counts of this clone. This chain joins TRBV30 and TRBJ2-7, with TRBD1 as a possible D gene (5 bases). Germline V gene lookup returns CDR1 GTSNPN and CDR2 SVGIG (reference sequence). This CDR3 comprises 13 residues. V was cut by 3 bases and J by 4 bases, with 13 bases left in between. CDR3 bases: TGTGCCTGGAGCCCTCTCACAGGTTACGAGCAGTACTTC. Amino acid sequence: CAWSPLTGYEQYF. Together with reference TRBV30 and TRBJ2-7, the CDR3 gives the full variable domain: SQTIHQWPATLVQPVGSPLSLECTVEGTSNPNLYWYRQAAGRGLQLLFYSVGIGQISSEVPQNLSASRPQDRQFILSSKKLLLSDSGFYLCAWSPLTGYEQYFGPGTRLTVT.

This clone was seen a few times. The chain recombines TRBV14 with TRBJ2-7, with 7 bases fitting TRBD1. CDR1 SGHDN and CDR2 FVKESK come from the germline V gene. This CDR3 comprises 13 residues. Unmatched junction bases numbered 4, after V lost 2 bases and J lost 6 bases. DNA of the CDR3: TGTGCCAGCAGCCAAAGGGGGCTCCGCGAGCAGTACTTC. Its translation: CASSQRGLREQYF. The full variable domain, rest sourced from reference TRBV14 and TRBJ2-7, is EAGVTQFPSHSVIEKGQTVTLRCDPISGHDNLYWYRRVMGKEIKFLLHFVKESKQDESGMPNNRFLAERTGGTYSTLKVQPAELEDSGVYFCASSQRGLREQYFGPGTRLTVT.

The chain has TRBV29-1 and TRBJ2-3, with D possibly being TRBD2 (6 bases). The CDR3 runs 14 residues. Deletions cut 1 base from V and 0 bases from J, with 8 bases between. CDR1 and CDR2 from the germline V gene are SQVTM and ANQGSEA. The CDR3 is CSVEGRGSTDTQYF. As DNA, the CDR3 is TGCAGCGTTGAAGGTCGGGGGAGCACAGATACGCAGTATTTT.

CDR3 in DNA: TGTGCCAGCAGTGACGCCCGAGAGACCCAGTACTTC. It specifies CASSDARETQYF. The chain is built from TRBV2 and TRBJ2-5, with D unclear. From germline, CDR1 is SNHLY and CDR2 FYNNEI. The CDR3 is made up of 12 amino acids. V gave up 3 bases and J gave up 4 bases, with 6 bases separating them.

This clone was observed a handful of times. The chain carries TRBV7-9 and TRBJ2-2, with a tentative D call TRBD1 (5 bases). This CDR3 region has 17 residues. CDR1 and CDR2 (germline): SEHNR, FQNEAQ (reference sequence). Between the trimmed V and J ends, which lost 0 bases and 7 bases, there was a span of 18 bases. The CDR3 is CASSLATAGNLGGELFF. The CDR3 DNA reads TGTGCCAGCAGCTTAGCGACGGCAGGGAACCTCGGCGGGGAGCTGTTTTTT.

This clone turned up a few times. V and J are TRBV14 and TRBJ2-3; possibly TRBD1 or TRBD2 for D (5 bases each). CDR3 size: 15 residues. CDR1 and CDR2 from the germline V gene are SGHDN and FVKESK. V was trimmed by 8 bases and J by 0 bases, leaving 15 bases between them. CDR3 coding DNA: TGTGCCAGCTCTAAGGGGACCTCTAGCACAGATACGCAGTATTTT. The encoded protein is CASSKGTSSTDTQYF.

V gene TRBV30 combines with J gene TRBJ1-2; 7 nucleotides match TRBD1. CDR1 GTSNPN and CDR2 SVGIG come from the germline V gene (reference sequence). CDR3 length equals 16 residues. V trimming: 5 bases; J trimming: 4 bases; junction bases outside the gene matches: 16. CDR3 sequence: CAWEDNRDSEFYGYTF. The CDR3 DNA reads TGTGCCTGGGAAGATAACCGGGACAGCGAATTCTATGGCTACACCTTC.

The V gene is TRBV9, the J gene TRBJ1-2, with D tentatively TRBD1 (5 bases). From germline, CDR1 is SGDLS and CDR2 YYNGEE. The CDR3 is 16 residues long. The V end was cut by 6 bases, the J end by 8 bases, with 26 bases between. The CDR3 loop reads CASTLGEWAETGGYTF. DNA of the CDR3: TGTGCCAGCACCTTAGGGGAGTGGGCGGAAACGGGGGGCTACACCTTC.

The chain carries TRBV29-1 and TRBJ2-7; 11 bases map to TRBD2. The V and J ends lost 7 bases and 3 bases, in that order; junction bases with no gene match: 5. The CDR3 has 13 residues. Germline CDR1 SQVTM, CDR2 ANQGSEA. The CDR3 DNA reads TGCAGCGCCGAGGGGACTAGCGGCTACGAGCAGTACTTC. As protein: CSAEGTSGYEQYF.

This clone was counted between two and nine times. The chain carries TRBV15 and TRBJ2-7; TRBD2 is a possible D gene (5 bases). Per germline, CDR1 LNHNV and CDR2 YYDKDF (reference sequence). This CDR3 has 12 amino acids. V lost 6 bases and J lost 1, with 7 bases in between. The CDR3 is CATSEGSYEQYF. The CDR3, as DNA: TGTGCCACCAGTGAGGGTTCCTACGAGCAGTACTTC.